This is a list of T cell receptor beta chains from one sample in a study of blood T cell repertoires in COVID-19. The data were produced by immunoSEQ multiplex PCR, yet TCRdb's version contains in-frame clones alone and is incomplete. Of 200,000 to 250,000 clones listed, approximately 86% are singletons. The sequencing sample was made of PBMCs or T cells enriched from blood (not recorded which). These receptors all come from a man aged 18-30 years with acute COVID-19. The CDR3 runs from the conserved cysteine through the conserved F or W. The order of the fields is D gene, clone size, J gene, V gene, CDR3 protein, CDR3 DNA. D genes are given only for firm matches. Size tells how often a clone was seen (once, few, many) or the class of an expanded clone, and some rows leave it out.

.,.,TRBJ2-7,TRBV4-1,CASSQGGGRNEQYF,TGCGCCAGCAGCCAAGGTGGGGGCAGGAACGAGCAGTACTTC
.,.,TRBJ2-1,TRBV5-8,CASSLNQRAGNEQFF,TGTGCCAGCAGCTTGAATCAGAGAGCAGGCAATGAGCAGTTCTTC
.,.,TRBJ1-2,TRBV24-1,CATSDTGLHGYTF,TGTGCCACCAGTGATACAGGGCTTCATGGCTACACCTTC
TRBD2,.,TRBJ2-3,TRBV28,CASRPYRTSGGTNTQYF,TGTGCCAGCAGGCCATACAGGACTAGCGGGGGGACAAATACGCAGTATTTT
.,.,TRBJ1-3,TRBV9,CASSKAGGPGNTIYF,TGTGCCAGCAGCAAAGCGGGGGGCCCGGGAAACACCATATATTTT
TRBD2,.,TRBJ2-1,TRBV4-1,CASSQEGGLAGVYNEQFF,TGCGCCAGCAGCCAAGAGGGGGGACTAGCGGGAGTCTACAATGAGCAGTTCTTC
.,.,TRBJ1-6,TRBV27,CASSFPGAPLHF,TGTGCCAGCAGTTTCCCCGGGGCACCCCTCCACTTT
TRBD1,.,TRBJ2-1,TRBV2,CASSLGQVAYNEQFF,TGTGCCAGCAGCCTCGGACAGGTTGCCTACAATGAGCAGTTCTTC
TRBD1,.,TRBJ1-6,TRBV2,CASRYSGGADSPLHF,TGTGCCAGCAGATATTCAGGGGGCGCTGATTCACCCCTCCACTTT
TRBD1,few,TRBJ2-7,TRBV5-1,CASSLASGQGHEQYF,TGCGCCAGCAGCTTGGCCTCAGGACAGGGCCACGAGCAGTACTTC
.,once,TRBJ2-7,TRBV19,CASRDGAYEQYF,TGTGCCAGTCGCGACGGAGCCTACGAGCAGTACTTC
.,.,TRBJ1-4,TRBV18,CASSQGATNEKLFF,TGTGCCAGCTCACAGGGGGCAACTAATGAAAAACTGTTTTTT
.,.,TRBJ1-1,TRBV28,CASIPGHLTRMNTEAFF,TGTGCCAGCATCCCGGGACACCTGACTCGAATGAACACTGAAGCTTTCTTT
.,.,TRBJ1-5,TRBV6-5,CASSVRVNQPQHF,TGTGCCAGCAGCGTCAGGGTGAATCAGCCCCAGCATTTT
.,.,TRBJ1-1,TRBV3-1/TRBV3-2,CASSYGTEAFF,TGTGCCAGCAGCTACGGGACTGAAGCTTTCTTT
.,.,TRBJ1-1,TRBV19,CASTNTARGNTEAFF,TGTGCCAGTACTAACACCGCCAGGGGGAACACTGAAGCTTTCTTT
TRBD2,.,TRBJ2-3,TRBV7-2,CASSQGPGLAGGDTQYF,TGTGCCAGCAGTCAAGGACCGGGACTAGCGGGAGGGGATACGCAGTATTTT
.,.,TRBJ1-2,TRBV5-5,CASSFNLPESYGYTF,TGTGCCAGCAGCTTCAACCTCCCAGAATCATATGGCTACACCTTC
.,.,TRBJ2-3,TRBV13,CASSSLLAGSTDTQYF,TGTGCCAGCAGCTCCCTACTAGCAGGAAGCACAGATACGCAGTATTTT
.,.,TRBJ2-7,TRBV18,CASSPLDSRPYEQYF,TGTGCCAGCTCACCGTTAGACTCTAGACCCTACGAGCAGTACTTC
.,once,TRBJ1-1,TRBV19,CASSIRSREVDTEAFF,TGTGCCAGTAGTATTCGGTCGAGGGAAGTCGACACTGAAGCTTTCTTT
TRBD1,.,TRBJ2-7,TRBV30,CAWSVTQGNYEQYF,TGTGCCTGGAGTGTCACACAGGGGAACTACGAGCAGTACTTC
TRBD1,once,TRBJ1-1,TRBV9,CASSPRPNRGGNTEAFF,TGTGCCAGCAGCCCGCGCCCGAACAGGGGGGGGAACACTGAAGCTTTCTTT
.,medium-sized,TRBJ1-1,TRBV10-3,CAIRFMNTEAFF,TGTGCCATCAGGTTCATGAACACTGAAGCTTTCTTT
.,.,TRBJ2-3,TRBV7-2,CASSPNYLATDTQYF,TGTGCCAGCAGCCCCAACTACCTAGCCACAGATACGCAGTATTTT
.,.,TRBJ2-3,TRBV7-9,CASSSVGSRKDTQYF,TGTGCCAGCAGCTCGGTGGGCAGTAGAAAAGATACGCAGTATTTT
TRBD1,.,TRBJ1-5,TRBV19,CASRGGQFSQPQHF,TGTGCCAGCCGGGGGGGACAGTTTAGTCAGCCCCAGCATTTT
TRBD2,.,TRBJ2-1,TRBV24-1,CATSDLRGSIDEQFF,TGTGCCACCAGTGATTTGCGCGGGAGTATCGATGAGCAGTTCTTC
TRBD1,once,TRBJ1-1,TRBV6-5,CASSYPQGAAFF,TGTGCCAGCAGTTACCCCCAGGGGGCAGCTTTCTTT
TRBD2,.,TRBJ2-1,TRBV11-2,CASSKGASGWSSYNEQFF,TGTGCCAGCAGCAAAGGCGCTAGCGGGTGGAGCTCCTACAATGAGCAGTTCTTC
.,.,TRBJ2-2,TRBV4-3,CASSQDRVGDGELFF,TGCGCCAGCAGCCAAGACAGGGTCGGTGACGGGGAGCTGTTTTTT
.,.,TRBJ1-2,TRBV28,CASSLEGGANYGYTF,TGTGCCAGCAGTTTAGAAGGAGGGGCTAACTATGGCTACACCTTC